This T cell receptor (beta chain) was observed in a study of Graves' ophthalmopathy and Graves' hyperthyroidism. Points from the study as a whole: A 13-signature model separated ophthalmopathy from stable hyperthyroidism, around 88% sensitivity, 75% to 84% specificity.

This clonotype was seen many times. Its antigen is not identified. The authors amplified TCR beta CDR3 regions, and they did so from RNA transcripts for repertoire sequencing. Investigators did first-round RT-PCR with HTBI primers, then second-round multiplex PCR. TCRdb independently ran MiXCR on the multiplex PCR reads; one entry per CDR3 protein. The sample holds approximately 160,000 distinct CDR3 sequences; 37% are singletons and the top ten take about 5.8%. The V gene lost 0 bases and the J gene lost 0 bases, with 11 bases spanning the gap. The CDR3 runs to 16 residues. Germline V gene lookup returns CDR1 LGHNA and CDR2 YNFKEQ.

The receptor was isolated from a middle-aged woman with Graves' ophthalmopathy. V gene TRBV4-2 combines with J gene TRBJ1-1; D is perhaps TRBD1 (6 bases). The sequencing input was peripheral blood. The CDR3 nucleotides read TGTGCCAGCAGCCAAGACCCACAGGGAGTGAACACTGAAGCTTTCTTT. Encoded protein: CASSQDPQGVNTEAFF.